The clone carrying this T cell receptor (beta chain) was seen ten or more times. Sequence at one end of the junction differs from germline and may be a read error. The method was immunoSEQ multiplex PCR; TCRdb's version includes in-frame clones alone and lacks a portion of them. The table lists about 70,000 clones, roughly 81% of them singletons. The data were taken from a study of OX40 agonist ivuxolimab in advanced cancers. The clonotype comes from an adult with an advanced solid tumor such as melanoma, head and neck, liver or kidney cancer. The sequences come from CD4+ or CD8+ T cells sorted from blood, collected in a trial of the OX40 agonist ivuxolimab.

CDR3 loop: CASSLGPGRHNEQFF. DNA for the CDR3: TGTGCTAGCAGCTTAGGTCCCGGTCGGCACAATGAGCAGTTCTTC. This chain connects TRBV7-7 to TRBJ2-1, with D hard to call. Germline V gene data show CDR1 as SSHAT and CDR2 as FNYEAQ (reference sequence). The length of the CDR3 is 15 residues.